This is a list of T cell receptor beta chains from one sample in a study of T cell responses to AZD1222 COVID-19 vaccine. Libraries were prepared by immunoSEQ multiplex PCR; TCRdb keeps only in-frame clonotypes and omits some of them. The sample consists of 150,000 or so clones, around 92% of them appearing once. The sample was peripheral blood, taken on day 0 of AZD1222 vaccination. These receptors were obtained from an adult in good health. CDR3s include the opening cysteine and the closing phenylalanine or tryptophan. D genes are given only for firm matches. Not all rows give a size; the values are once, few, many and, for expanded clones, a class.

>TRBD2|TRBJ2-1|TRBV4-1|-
TGCGCCAGCAGCCAAGACAACCTAGCGGTCAATGAGCAGTTCTTC
CASSQDNLAVNEQFF
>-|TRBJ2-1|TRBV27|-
TGTGCCAGCAGTTCCTTAGAACAGAATGAGCAGTTCTTC
CASSSLEQNEQFF
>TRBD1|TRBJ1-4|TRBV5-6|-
TGTGCCAGCAGCTTGCCGACAGGGGATGGGGAAAAACTGTTTTTT
CASSLPTGDGEKLFF
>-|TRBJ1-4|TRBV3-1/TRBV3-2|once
TGTGCCAGCAGCCAAGGGCTACTCAGGGGCGTTGAAAAACTGTTTTTT
CASSQGLLRGVEKLFF
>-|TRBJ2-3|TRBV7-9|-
TGTGCCAGCAGCTTAGCGGGGGCGAGCACAGATACGCAGTATTTT
CASSLAGASTDTQYF
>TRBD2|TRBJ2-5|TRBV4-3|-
TGCGCCAGCAGCCAAGATTGGCCTAGCGGGACCGAGACCCAGTACTTC
CASSQDWPSGTETQYF
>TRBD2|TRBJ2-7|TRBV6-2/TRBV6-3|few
TGTGCCAGCAGTCCCACGTCCGGGACTAGCTTTCGCTACGAGCAGTACTTC
CASSPTSGTSFRYEQYF
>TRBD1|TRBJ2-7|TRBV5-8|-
TGTGCCAGCAGCTTCGGACAGGGCCGGGACGAGCAGTACTTC
CASSFGQGRDEQYF
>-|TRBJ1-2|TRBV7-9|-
TGTGCCAGCAGCTTAGGGGCAGTAGCTAACTATGGCTACACCTTC
CASSLGAVANYGYTF
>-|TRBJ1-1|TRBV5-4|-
TGTGCCAGCAGCTCCGACCAGTCTGGGCCTGAAGCTTTCTTT
CASSSDQSGPEAFF
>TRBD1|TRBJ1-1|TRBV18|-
TGTGCCAGCTCACCTACGACAGGGGGCATGAACACTGAAGCTTTCTTT
CASSPTTGGMNTEAFF
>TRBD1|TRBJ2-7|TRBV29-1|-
TGCAGCGCTGGGACAGGGGGTATCTACGAGCAGTACTTC
CSAGTGGIYEQYF
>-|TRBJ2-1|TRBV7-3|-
TGTGCCAGCAGCTCGCAGTTTGGGAATGAGCAGTTCTTC
CASSSQFGNEQFF
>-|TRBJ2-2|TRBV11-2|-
TGTGCCAGCAGCCCCTCCCACTCGACAGGGAACACCGGGGAGCTGTTTTTT
CASSPSHSTGNTGELFF
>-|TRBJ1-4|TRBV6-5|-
TGTGCCAGCAGTTACTCCCTGGGGGGGCGGAAGAAACTGTTTTTT
CASSYSLGGRKKLFF
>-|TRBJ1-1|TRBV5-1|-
TGCGCCAGCAGCTTGGAGGTTCACACTGAAGCTTTCTTT
CASSLEVHTEAFF
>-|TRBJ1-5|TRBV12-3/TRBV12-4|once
TGTGCCAGCAGTTTATCCGGGAATCAGCCCCAGCATTTT
CASSLSGNQPQHF
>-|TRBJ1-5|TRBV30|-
TGTGCCTGGAGTAGAGGCCAGGGTCAGCCCCAGCATTTT
CAWSRGQGQPQHF
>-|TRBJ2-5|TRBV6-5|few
TGTGCCAGCGGGCCACGCTTTACCCCTGGGGAGACCCAGTACTTC
CASGPRFTPGETQYF
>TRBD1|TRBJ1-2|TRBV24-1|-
TGTGCCACCAGTGCTCCCGACAGGGCGGGGAACTATGGCTACACCTTC
CATSAPDRAGNYGYTF
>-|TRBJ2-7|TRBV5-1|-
TGCGCCAGCAGCTTGGGGGCAGCCTACGAGCAGTACTTC
CASSLGAAYEQYF
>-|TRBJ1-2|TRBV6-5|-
TGTGCCAGCAGCGCGAGTGTTTACTATGGCTACACCTTC
CASSASVYYGYTF
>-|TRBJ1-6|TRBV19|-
TGTGCCAGTAGTATACCCGCCTCACCCCTCCACTTT
CASSIPASPLHF
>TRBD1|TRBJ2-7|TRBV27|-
TGTGCCAGCAGTTTAGCCTACGGGACAGGGTACTACGAGCAGTACTTC
CASSLAYGTGYYEQYF
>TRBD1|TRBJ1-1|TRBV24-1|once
TGTGCCACCAGTGATCCTTTGGACAGGGACACTGAAGCTTTCTTT
CATSDPLDRDTEAFF
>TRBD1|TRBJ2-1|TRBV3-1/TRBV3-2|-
TGTGCCAGCAGCCCGAGGGGACAGTACAACAATGAGCAGTTCTTC
CASSPRGQYNNEQFF
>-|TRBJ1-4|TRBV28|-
TGTGCCAGCAGTTTATGGGGGGCGCAGGGTGAAAAACTGTTTTTT
CASSLWGAQGEKLFF
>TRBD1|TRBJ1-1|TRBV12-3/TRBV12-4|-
TGTGCCAGCAGATCGACAGGGGGCACTGAAGCTTTCTTT
CASRSTGGTEAFF
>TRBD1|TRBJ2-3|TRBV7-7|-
TGTGCTAGCAGCCCAGGACAGGTTGGCACAGATACGCAGTATTTT
CASSPGQVGTDTQYF
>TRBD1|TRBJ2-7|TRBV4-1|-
TGCGCCAGCAGCCAAGTAGGGGGCGCCTACGAGCAGTACTTC
CASSQVGGAYEQYF
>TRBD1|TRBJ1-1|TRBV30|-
TGTGCCTTACCAGGGGGCCGGGGTGAAGCTTTCTTT
CALPGGRGEAFF
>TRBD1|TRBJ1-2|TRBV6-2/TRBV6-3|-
TGTGCCAGCGGCCCCGCCGAACAGGGGACTTTCTATGGCTACACCTTC
CASGPAEQGTFYGYTF
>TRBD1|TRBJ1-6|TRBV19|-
TGTGCCAGTAAGGGGACAGGAGGTTCACCCCTCCACTTT
CASKGTGGSPLHF
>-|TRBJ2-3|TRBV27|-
TGTGCCAGCAGTTTATGGGGGTACGGCACAGATACGCAGTATTTT
CASSLWGYGTDTQYF
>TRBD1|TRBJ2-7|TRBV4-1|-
TGCGCCAGCAGCCAAGACGCCGGACAGGGGGACGAGCAGTACTTC
CASSQDAGQGDEQYF
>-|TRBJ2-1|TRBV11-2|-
TGTGCCAGCAGCTTAGTTCGGCTAGTAGAGATGAATGAGCAGTTCTTC
CASSLVRLVEMNEQFF